Below are 7 T cell receptor beta chains sequenced from a single sample in a study of human T cells and chemical hapten exposure. TCRdb re-analysed the RACE reads in MiXCR, keeping a single row per CDR3 protein. The sample yields approximately 350,000 distinct CDR3 sequences, about 7% seen once. Time point in this sample: patch test 1, 2 weeks after DPC sensitization. The treatment denotes: therapeutic diphenylcyclopropenone sensitization with weekly scalp DPC. The starting material was whole blood, obtained in connection with sensitization to the hapten diphenylcyclopropenone (DPC). These receptor sequences come from a young woman with alopecia areata. Some clones in this sample may be carry-over from other donors' samples.

This clonotype was picked up many times. The chain has TRBV5-8 and TRBJ1-1; the match to TRBD1 covers 9 bases. In germline, CDR1 is SGHTS, CDR2 YDEGEE. The CDR3 covers 15 residues. Unmatched junction bases numbered 4, after V lost 0 bases and J lost 4 bases. The CDR3 protein is CASSLEETGGTEAFF. The CDR3 bases are TGTGCCAGCAGCTTGGAGGAGACAGGGGGCACTGAAGCTTTCTTT.

On this clonotype: At one end, the junction sequence differs from germline, possibly due to a read error. This rearrangement joins TRBV7-7 to TRBJ1-1; D possibly corresponds to TRBD1 (5 bases). The CDR3 is 13 residues long. Per the germline V gene, CDR1 is SSHAT and CDR2 is FNYEAQ (reference sequence). DNA of the CDR3: TGTGCTAGCAGCAGGGACGTAGACACTGAAGCTTTCTTT. This translates into CASSRDVDTEAFF.

This clonotype was seen more than once but under ten times. V and J are TRBV11-2 and TRBJ2-1, with 9 bases identical to TRBD2. Per the germline V gene, CDR1 is SGHAT and CDR2 is FQNNGV. The V segment lost 5 bases and the J segment 13 bases; nucleotides outside the gene matches: 9. The CDR3 sequence is 13 residues long. The CDR3 region is CASSLTLAGIQFF. DNA for the CDR3: TGTGCCAGCAGCCTAACCCTAGCGGGGATACAGTTCTTC. Using reference TRBV11-2 and TRBJ2-1 for the parts outside the CDR3, the full variable domain is EAGVAQSPRYKIIEKRQSVAFWCNPISGHATLYWYQQILGQGPKLLIQFQNNGVVDDSQLPKDRFSAERLKGVDSTLKIQPAKLEDSAVYLCASSLTLAGIQFFGPGTRLTVL.

At least ten counts were recorded for this clonotype. The CDR3 reads CATSVSFGQADTQYF. The CDR3 DNA is TGTGCCACCTCAGTTTCGTTTGGTCAGGCAGATACGCAGTATTTT. The chain uses TRBV28 and TRBJ2-3; no clear D. Looked up from germline, CDR1 is MDHEN and CDR2 is SYDVKM. With 10 bases removed from V and 4 bases from J, the gap between germline ends came to 21 bases. This CDR3 spans 15 amino acids.

This clonotype was picked up a small number of times. The V call is TRBV20-1, the J call TRBJ2-1; 7 bases line up with TRBD1. Germline V gene lookup returns CDR1 DFQATT and CDR2 SNEGSKA (reference sequence). The CDR3 totals 14 residues. After removal of 3 bases from V and 4 bases from J, the junction contained 6 bases not matched to a gene. In nucleotides, the CDR3 is TGCAGTGCTAGGGGACAGCGGAGGTACAATGAGCAGTTCTTC. As protein: CSARGQRRYNEQFF.

This clonotype was observed many times. The CDR3, as DNA: TGTGCCAGCAGCTGGACCGGGACAGGGCTTGGAAACACCATATATTTT. Amino acids: CASSWTGTGLGNTIYF. The chain combines TRBV7-2 with TRBJ1-3; the match to TRBD1 covers 9 bases. CDR1 and CDR2 from the germline V gene are SGHTA and FQGNSA. J was trimmed by 3 bases and V by 4 bases; bases with no gene match: 7. The length of the CDR3 is 16 residues.

The table lists this clonotype with many counts. This chain links TRBV6-2 or TRBV6-3 with TRBJ1-4; D is possibly TRBD1 (5 bases). Looked up from germline, CDR1 is MNHEY and CDR2 is SVGEGT. V was pared by 0 bases and J by 6 bases, with 20 bases between. The CDR3 is 18 amino acids. The CDR3: CASSYSETESAPDEKLFF. For the CDR3, the DNA is TGTGCCAGCAGTTACTCCGAGACAGAGAGCGCCCCTGATGAAAAACTGTTTTTT.